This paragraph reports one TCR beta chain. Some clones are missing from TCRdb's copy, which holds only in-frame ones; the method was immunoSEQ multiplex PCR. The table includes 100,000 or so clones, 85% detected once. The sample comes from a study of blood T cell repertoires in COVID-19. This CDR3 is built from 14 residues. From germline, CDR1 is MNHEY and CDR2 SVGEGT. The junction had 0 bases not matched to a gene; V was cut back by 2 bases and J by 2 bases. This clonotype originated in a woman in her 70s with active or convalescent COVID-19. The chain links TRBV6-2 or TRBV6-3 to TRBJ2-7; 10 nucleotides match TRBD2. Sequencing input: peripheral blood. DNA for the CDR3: TGTGCCAGCAGTTACGGACTAGCGGCCTACGAGCAGTACTTC. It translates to CASSYGLAAYEQYF.